The table lists the clone carrying this TCR beta chain with a few counts. The antigen remains unidentified. This entry is derived from a study of neoadjuvant nivolumab and ipilimumab in lung cancer. Study information: Nivolumab 3 mg/kg was given days 1, 15 and 29, plus ipilimumab 1 mg/kg day 1 in combination. Study-level findings and limits: TCR richness and clonality were higher in tumors than adjacent uninvolved lung. From pretherapy to surgery, tumor richness and clonality rose with dual therapy.

Trimming shortened V by 1 base and J by 3 bases, and 2 bases separated the two germline ends. This CDR3 spans 11 amino acids. Germline V gene sequence: CDR1 DFQATT, CDR2 SNEGSKA (reference sequence). Clones were sequenced by immunoSEQ multiplex PCR, and TCRdb holds only the in-frame ones, with some missing. Among more than 25,000 clones listed, approximately 85% were seen once. The sequencing used tumor tissue, collected after neoadjuvant nivolumab, alone or with ipilimumab, at or shortly before surgery. The clonotype comes from an adult with non-small cell lung cancer. The chain recombines TRBV20-1 with TRBJ2-3; D unresolved. The CDR3 bases are TGCAGTGCTAGAGGGACAGATACGCAGTATTTT. This translates into CSARGTDTQYF.